The present T cell receptor beta chain was sequenced within a study of control samples from healthy donors and cancer patients. The V gene lost 3 bases and the J gene lost 1 base, with 6 bases spanning the gap. The germline gives CDR1 MNHEY, CDR2 SMNVEV (reference sequence). The CDR3 is 13 residues long. Repertoires were generated with immunoSEQ multiplex PCR, while TCRdb's copy carries only in-frame clones and drops some. Counted here are approximately 74,000 clones, about 94% occurring once; the ten biggest clones make up more than 2.5%. The chain is built from TRBV27 and TRBJ1-1; D gene ambiguous. The sequencing input was blood. The sequence came from a woman aged 25 to 39 in good health. CDR3 residues: CASSFERNTEAFF. In DNA, the CDR3 is TGTGCCAGCAGTTTTGAGCGGAACACTGAAGCTTTCTTT.